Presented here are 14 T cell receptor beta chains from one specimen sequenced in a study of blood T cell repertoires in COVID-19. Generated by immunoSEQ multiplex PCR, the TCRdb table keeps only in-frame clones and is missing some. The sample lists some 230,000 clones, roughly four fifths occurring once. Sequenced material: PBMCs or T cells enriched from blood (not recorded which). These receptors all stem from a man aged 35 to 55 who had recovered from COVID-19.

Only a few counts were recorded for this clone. As DNA, the CDR3 is TGTGCCAGTAGCGATAGGACTAGCGGATACAATGAGCAGTTCTTC. It encodes CASSDRTSGYNEQFF. The J gene is TRBJ2-1, the V gene TRBV19, with 10 bases fitting TRBD2. Unmatched junction bases numbered 6, after V lost 6 bases and J lost 4 bases. Germline V gene sequence: CDR1 LNHDA, CDR2 SQIVND (reference sequence). The CDR3 has 15 amino acids.

CDR3 sequence: CASSSGDSNEKLFF. In DNA form, the CDR3 reads TGTGCCAGCAGTTCAGGAGACAGTAATGAAAAACTGTTTTTT. This chain joins TRBV6-5 and TRBJ1-4; D is perhaps TRBD1 (5 bases). Trimming stripped 4 bases from V and 4 bases from J, with 10 bases between. The CDR3 length is 14 residues. CDR1 is MNHEY and CDR2 is SVGAGI in the germline V gene.

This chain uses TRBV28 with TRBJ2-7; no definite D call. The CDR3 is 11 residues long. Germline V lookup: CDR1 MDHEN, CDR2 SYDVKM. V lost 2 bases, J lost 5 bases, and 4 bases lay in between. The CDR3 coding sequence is TGTGCCAGCAGTTTAGGAGACGAGCAGTACTTC. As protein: CASSLGDEQYF.

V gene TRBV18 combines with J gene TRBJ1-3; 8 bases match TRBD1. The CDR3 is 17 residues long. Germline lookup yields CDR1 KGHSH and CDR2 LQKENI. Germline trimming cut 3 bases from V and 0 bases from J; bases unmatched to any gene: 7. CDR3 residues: CASSPGTGLGSGNTIYF. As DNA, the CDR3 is TGTGCCAGCTCACCTGGGACAGGACTGGGCTCTGGAAACACCATATATTTT.

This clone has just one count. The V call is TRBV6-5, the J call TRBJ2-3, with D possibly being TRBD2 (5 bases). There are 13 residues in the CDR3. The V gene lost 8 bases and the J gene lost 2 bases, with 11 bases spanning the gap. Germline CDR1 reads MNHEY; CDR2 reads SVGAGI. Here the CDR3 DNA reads TGTGCCAGCCTTGACGGGAACACAGATACGCAGTATTTT. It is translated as CASLDGNTDTQYF.

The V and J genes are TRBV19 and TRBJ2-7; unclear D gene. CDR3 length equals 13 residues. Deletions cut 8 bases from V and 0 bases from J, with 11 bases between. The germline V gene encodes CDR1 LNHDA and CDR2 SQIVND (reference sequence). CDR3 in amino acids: CASGIRSSYEQYF. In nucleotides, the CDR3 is TGTGCCAGTGGAATCCGGAGCTCCTACGAGCAGTACTTC.

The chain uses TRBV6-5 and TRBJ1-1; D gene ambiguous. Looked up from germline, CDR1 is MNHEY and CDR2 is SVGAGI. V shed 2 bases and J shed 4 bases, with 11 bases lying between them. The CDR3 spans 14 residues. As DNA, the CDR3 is TGTGCCAGCAGTTACGAGGGAAGGACCACTGAAGCTTTCTTT. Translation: CASSYEGRTTEAFF.

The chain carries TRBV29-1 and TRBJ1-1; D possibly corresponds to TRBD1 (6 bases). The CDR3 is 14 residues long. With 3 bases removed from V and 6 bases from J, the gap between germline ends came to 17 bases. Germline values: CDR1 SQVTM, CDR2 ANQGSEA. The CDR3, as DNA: TGCAGCGTTGAGATGGGCCAGGGGAGCCCTGAAGCTTTCTTT. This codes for CSVEMGQGSPEAFF.

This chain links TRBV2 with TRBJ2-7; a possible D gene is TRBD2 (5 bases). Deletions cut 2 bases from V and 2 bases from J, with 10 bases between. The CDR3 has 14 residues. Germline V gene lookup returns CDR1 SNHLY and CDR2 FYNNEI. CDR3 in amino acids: CASSETGLAYEQYF. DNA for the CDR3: TGTGCCAGCAGTGAAACGGGATTAGCCTACGAGCAGTACTTC. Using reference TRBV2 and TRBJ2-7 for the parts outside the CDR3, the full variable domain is EPEVTQTPSHQVTQMGQEVILRCVPISNHLYFYWYRQILGQKVEFLVSFYNNEISEKSEIFDDQFSVERPDGSNFTLKIRSTKLEDSAMYFCASSETGLAYEQYFGPGTRLTVT.

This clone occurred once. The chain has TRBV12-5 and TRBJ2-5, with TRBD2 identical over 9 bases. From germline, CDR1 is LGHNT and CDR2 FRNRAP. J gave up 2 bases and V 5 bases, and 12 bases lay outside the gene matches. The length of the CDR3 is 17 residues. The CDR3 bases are TGTGCTAGTGGTGCCCCGGGAGTGGCGGGGGGGCAAGAGACCCAGTACTTC. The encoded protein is CASGAPGVAGGQETQYF. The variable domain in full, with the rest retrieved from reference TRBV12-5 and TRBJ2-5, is DARVTQTPRHKVTEMGQEVTMRCQPILGHNTVFWYRQTMMQGLELLAYFRNRAPLDDSGMPKDRFSAEMPDATLATLKIQPSEPRDSAVYFCASGAPGVAGGQETQYFGPGTRLLVL.

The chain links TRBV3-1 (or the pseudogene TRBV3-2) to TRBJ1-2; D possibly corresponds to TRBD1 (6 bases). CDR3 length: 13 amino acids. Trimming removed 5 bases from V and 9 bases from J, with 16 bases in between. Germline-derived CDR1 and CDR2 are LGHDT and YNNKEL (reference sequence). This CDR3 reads CASSSEGQVSYTF. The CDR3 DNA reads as TGTGCCAGCAGCTCAGAGGGACAAGTCAGCTACACCTTC.

The CDR3 DNA follows: TGTGCCAGCAGTTCGGGACAGGACACAGATACGCAGTATTTT. This encodes CASSSGQDTDTQYF. The rearrangement uses TRBV6-2 or TRBV6-3 and TRBJ2-3; 8 bases line up with TRBD1. J lost 2 bases, V lost 4 bases, and 2 bases had no gene match. This CDR3 spans 14 amino acids. From germline, CDR1 is MNHEY and CDR2 SVGEGT.

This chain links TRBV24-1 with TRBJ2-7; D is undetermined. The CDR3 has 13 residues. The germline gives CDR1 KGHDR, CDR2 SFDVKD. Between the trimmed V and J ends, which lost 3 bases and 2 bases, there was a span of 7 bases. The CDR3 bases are TGTGCCACCAGTGATCCTCAGGCCTACGAGCAGTACTTC. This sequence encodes CATSDPQAYEQYF.

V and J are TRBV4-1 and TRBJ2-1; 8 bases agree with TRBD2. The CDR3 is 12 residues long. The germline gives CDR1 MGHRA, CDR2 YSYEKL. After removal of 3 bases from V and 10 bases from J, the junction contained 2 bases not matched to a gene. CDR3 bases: TGCGCCAGCAGCCATATAGCGGGGGAGCAGTTCTTC. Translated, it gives CASSHIAGEQFF.